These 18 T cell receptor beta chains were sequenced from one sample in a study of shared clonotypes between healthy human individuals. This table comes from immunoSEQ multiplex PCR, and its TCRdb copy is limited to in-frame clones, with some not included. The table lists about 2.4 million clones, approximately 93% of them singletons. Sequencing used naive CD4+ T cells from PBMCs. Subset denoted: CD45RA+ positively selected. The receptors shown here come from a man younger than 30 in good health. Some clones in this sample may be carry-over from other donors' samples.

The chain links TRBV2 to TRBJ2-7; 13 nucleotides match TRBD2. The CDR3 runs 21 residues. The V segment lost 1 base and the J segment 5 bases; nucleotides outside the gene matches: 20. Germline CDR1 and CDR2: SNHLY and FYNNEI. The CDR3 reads CASSEGGTGHGLAGDIDEQYF. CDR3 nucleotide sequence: TGTGCCAGCAGTGAAGGGGGGACAGGGCACGGACTAGCGGGAGACATAGACGAGCAGTACTTC. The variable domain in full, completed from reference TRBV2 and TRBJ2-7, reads EPEVTQTPSHQVTQMGQEVILRCVPISNHLYFYWYRQILGQKVEFLVSFYNNEISEKSEIFDDQFSVERPDGSNFTLKIRSTKLEDSAMYFCASSEGGTGHGLAGDIDEQYFGPGTRLTVT.

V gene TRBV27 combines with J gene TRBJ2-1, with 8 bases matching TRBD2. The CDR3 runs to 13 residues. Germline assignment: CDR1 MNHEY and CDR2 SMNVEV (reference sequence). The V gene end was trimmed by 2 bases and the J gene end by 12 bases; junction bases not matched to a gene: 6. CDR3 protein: CASSLGVAGRQFF. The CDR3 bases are TGTGCCAGCAGTTTAGGGGTAGCGGGGCGGCAGTTCTTC.

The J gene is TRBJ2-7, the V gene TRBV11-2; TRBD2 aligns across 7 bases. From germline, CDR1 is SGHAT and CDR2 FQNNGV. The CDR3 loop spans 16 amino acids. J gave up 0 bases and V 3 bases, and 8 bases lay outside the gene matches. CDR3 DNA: TGTGCCAGCAGCTTCACTCTCGCTAGCGGCTCCTACGAGCAGTACTTC. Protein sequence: CASSFTLASGSYEQYF.

CDR3 region: CASSFDRGRSPLHF. CDR3 DNA: TGTGCCAGCAGTTTCGACAGGGGAAGATCACCCCTCCACTTT. The chain uses TRBV6-6 and TRBJ1-6; TRBD1 matches 8 bases. V was pared by 4 bases and J by 10 bases, with 6 bases of the junction left unmatched. There are 14 residues in the CDR3. Germline V gives CDR1 MNHNY, CDR2 SVGAGI (reference sequence).

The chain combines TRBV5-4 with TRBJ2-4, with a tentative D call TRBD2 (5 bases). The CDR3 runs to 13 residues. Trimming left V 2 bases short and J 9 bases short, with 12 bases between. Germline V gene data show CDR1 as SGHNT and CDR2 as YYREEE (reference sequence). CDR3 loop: CASSLGGLGIQYF. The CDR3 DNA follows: TGTGCCAGCAGCTTAGGAGGCCTTGGCATTCAGTACTTC.

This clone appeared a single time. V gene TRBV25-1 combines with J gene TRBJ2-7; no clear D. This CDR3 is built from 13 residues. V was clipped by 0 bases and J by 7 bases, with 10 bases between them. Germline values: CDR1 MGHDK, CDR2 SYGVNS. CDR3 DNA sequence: TGTGCCAGCAGTGAATACGACGCTGGAGAGCAGTACTTC. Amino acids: CASSEYDAGEQYF.

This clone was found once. The CDR3 sequence is CATSRDLISASGRRGDTQYF. The DNA of the CDR3 is TGTGCCACCAGCAGAGATTTGATTAGTGCTAGCGGGAGGAGGGGAGATACGCAGTATTTT. The chain carries TRBV15 and TRBJ2-3, with 11 bases fitting TRBD2. After removal of 0 bases from V and 5 bases from J, the junction contained 16 bases not matched to a gene. This CDR3 comprises 20 residues. The germline V gene has CDR1 LNHNV and CDR2 YYDKDF (reference sequence).

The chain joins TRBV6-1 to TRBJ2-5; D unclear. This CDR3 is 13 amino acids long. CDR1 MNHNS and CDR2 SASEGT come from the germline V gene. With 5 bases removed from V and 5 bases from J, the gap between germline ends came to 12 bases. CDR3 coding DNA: TGTGCCAGCAGTTATCTACACGGTGAGACCCAGTACTTC. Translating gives CASSYLHGETQYF.

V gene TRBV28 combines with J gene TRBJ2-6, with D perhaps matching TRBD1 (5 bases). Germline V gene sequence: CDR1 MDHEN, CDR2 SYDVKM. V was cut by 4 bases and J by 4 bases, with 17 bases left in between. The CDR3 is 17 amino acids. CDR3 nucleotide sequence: TGTGCCAGCAGTTGGGGCCAGGGAAGAGAAGGGGCCAACGTCCTGACTTTC. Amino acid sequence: CASSWGQGREGANVLTF.

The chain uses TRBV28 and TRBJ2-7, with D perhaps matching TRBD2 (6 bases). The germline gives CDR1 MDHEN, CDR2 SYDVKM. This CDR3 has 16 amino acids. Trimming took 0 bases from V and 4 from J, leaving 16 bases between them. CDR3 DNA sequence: TGTGCCAGCAGTTTATGGACCCTCGGGGGTCGGTACGAGCAGTACTTC. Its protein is CASSLWTLGGRYEQYF. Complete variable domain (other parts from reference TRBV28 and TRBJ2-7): DVKVTQSSRYLVKRTGEKVFLECVQDMDHENMFWYRQDPGLGLRLIYFSYDVKMKEKGDIPEGYSVSREKKERFSLILESASTNQTSMYLCASSLWTLGGRYEQYFGPGTRLTVT.

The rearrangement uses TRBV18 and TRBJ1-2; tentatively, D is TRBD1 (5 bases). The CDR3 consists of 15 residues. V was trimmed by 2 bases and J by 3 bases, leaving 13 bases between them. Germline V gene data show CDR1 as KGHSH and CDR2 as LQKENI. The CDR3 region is CASSPEGQTYYGYTF. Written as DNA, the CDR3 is TGTGCCAGCTCACCAGAGGGGCAGACTTACTATGGCTACACCTTC. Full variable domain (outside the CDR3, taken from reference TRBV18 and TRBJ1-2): NAGVMQNPRHLVRRRGQEARLRCSPMKGHSHVYWYRQLPEEGLKFMVYLQKENIIDESGMPKERFSAEFPKEGPSILRIQQVVRGDSAAYFCASSPEGQTYYGYTFGSGTRLTVV.

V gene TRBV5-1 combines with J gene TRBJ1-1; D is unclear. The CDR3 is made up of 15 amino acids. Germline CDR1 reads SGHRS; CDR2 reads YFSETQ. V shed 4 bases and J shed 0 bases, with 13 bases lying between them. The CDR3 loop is CASSPNPGLNTEAFF. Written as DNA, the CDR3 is TGCGCCAGCAGCCCAAACCCTGGGCTGAACACTGAAGCTTTCTTT.

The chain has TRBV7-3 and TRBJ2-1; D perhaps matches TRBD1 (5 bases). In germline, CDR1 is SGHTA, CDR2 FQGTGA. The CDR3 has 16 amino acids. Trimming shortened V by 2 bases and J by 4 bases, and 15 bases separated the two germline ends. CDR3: CASSLWGSGFYNEQFF. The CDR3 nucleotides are TGTGCCAGCAGCTTATGGGGATCAGGGTTTTACAATGAGCAGTTCTTC. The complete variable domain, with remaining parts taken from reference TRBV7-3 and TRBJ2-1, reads GAGVSQTPSNKVTEKGKYVELRCDPISGHTALYWYRQSLGQGPEFLIYFQGTGAADDSGLPNDRFFAVRPEGSVSTLKIQRTERGDSAVYLCASSLWGSGFYNEQFFGPGTRLTVL.

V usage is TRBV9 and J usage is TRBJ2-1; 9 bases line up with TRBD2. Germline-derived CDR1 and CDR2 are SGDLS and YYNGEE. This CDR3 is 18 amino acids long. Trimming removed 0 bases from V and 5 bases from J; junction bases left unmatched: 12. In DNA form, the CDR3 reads TGTGCCAGCAGCGTAGTTCAAGCGGGAGGCCCTGGCCACAATGAGCAGTTCTTC. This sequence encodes CASSVVQAGGPGHNEQFF. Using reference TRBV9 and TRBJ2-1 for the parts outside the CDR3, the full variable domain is DSGVTQTPKHLITATGQRVTLRCSPRSGDLSVYWYQQSLDQGLQFLIQYYNGEERAKGNILERFSAQQFPDLHSELNLSSLELGDSALYFCASSVVQAGGPGHNEQFFGPGTRLTVL.

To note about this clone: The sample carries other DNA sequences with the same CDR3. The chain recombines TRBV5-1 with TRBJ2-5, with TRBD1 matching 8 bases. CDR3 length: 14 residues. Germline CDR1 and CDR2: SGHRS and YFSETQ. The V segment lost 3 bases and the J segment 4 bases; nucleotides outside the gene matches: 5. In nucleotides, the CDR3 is TGCGCCAGCAGCTACGACAGGGGCGGAGAGACCCAGTACTTC. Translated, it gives CASSYDRGGETQYF.

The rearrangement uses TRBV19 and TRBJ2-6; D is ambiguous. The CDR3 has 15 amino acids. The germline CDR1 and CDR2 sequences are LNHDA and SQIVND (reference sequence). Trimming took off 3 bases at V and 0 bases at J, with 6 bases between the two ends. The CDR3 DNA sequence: TGTGCCAGTAGTATCTTGTCCTCTGGGGCCAACGTCCTGACTTTC. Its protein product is CASSILSSGANVLTF.

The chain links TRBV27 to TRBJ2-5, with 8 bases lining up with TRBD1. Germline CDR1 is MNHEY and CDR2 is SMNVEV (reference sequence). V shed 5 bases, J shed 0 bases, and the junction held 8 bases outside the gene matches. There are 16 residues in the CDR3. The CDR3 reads CASSISGQVYQETQYF. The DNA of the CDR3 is TGTGCCAGCAGTATCTCGGGACAGGTGTACCAAGAGACCCAGTACTTC.

This chain's CDR3 is CASSRLLNEQFF. For the CDR3, the DNA is TGTGCCAGCAGCAGACTCCTAAATGAGCAGTTCTTC. The chain recombines TRBV6-6 with TRBJ2-1; D call uncertain. CDR1 and CDR2 (germline): MNHNY, SVGAGI (reference sequence). CDR3 size: 12 residues. V lost 6 bases and J 7 bases, leaving 10 bases between the germline ends.